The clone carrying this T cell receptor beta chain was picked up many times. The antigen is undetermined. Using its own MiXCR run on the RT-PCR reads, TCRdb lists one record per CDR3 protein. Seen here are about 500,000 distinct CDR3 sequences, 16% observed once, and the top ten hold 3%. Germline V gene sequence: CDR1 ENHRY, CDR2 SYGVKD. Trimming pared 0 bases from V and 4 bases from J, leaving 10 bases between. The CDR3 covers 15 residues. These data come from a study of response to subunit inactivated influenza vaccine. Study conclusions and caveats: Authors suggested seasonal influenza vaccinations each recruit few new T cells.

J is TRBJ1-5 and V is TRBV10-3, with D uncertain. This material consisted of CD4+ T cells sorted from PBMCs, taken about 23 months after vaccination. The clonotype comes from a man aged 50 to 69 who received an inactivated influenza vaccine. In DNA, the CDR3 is TGTGCCATCAGTGAGTCAACTGGGAAGAATCAGCCCCAGCATTTT. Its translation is CAISESTGKNQPQHF.